The entry below gives a single T cell receptor beta chain sequence along with its context. Germline V gives CDR1 MGHDK, CDR2 SYGVNS. This CDR3 region has 14 residues. V lost 3 bases to trimming and J lost 5 bases; unmatched junction nucleotides: 3. The data were obtained in a study of blood T cell repertoires in COVID-19. The wider study: Sample material is recorded as cDNA or gDNA derived from T cells, B-cell-depleted T cells, or PBMCs.

TCRdb's copy holds only in-frame clones and misses some; the assay was immunoSEQ multiplex PCR. The profile shows 450,000 to 500,000 clones, 70% to 90% of them singletons. This TCR came from a human donor in a cohort sampled during active COVID-19. V usage is TRBV25-1 and J usage is TRBJ1-5; TRBD1 matches 8 bases. The sequencing sample was made of peripheral blood. The CDR3 loop reads CASSDETGDQPQHF. The CDR3 DNA follows: TGTGCCAGCAGTGATGAGACAGGGGATCAGCCCCAGCATTTT. Drawing the rest from reference TRBV25-1 and TRBJ1-5, the complete variable domain is EADIYQTPRYLVIGTGKKITLECSQTMGHDKMYWYQQDPGMELHLIHYSYGVNSTEKGDLSSESTVSRIRTEHFPLTLESARPSHTSQYLCASSDETGDQPQHFGDGTRLSIL.